This T cell receptor beta chain was found in a study of blood T cells in healthy people across ages. Study-wide findings and caveats: With age, beta diversity per million T cells declined roughly linearly, significantly by about 40. Relative to aged donors, long-lived donors carried more naive CD4+ cells and displayed higher diversity.

PCR was performed a second time for about 7 to 11 cycles using a sample-barcoded 5' primer and a J-beta primer mix. TCRdb re-derived calls from the 5' RACE reads in MiXCR, one entry per CDR3 protein. The table has about 1.4 million distinct CDR3 sequences, approximately 60% seen once; the top ten hold over 5.5%. The ends lost 3 bases at V and 3 bases at J; junction bases unmatched: 7. CDR3 length equals 15 residues. Sample donors were healthy Caucasian individuals that came from Russia, aged 6 to 90. Each donor gave ten milliliters of peripheral blood. This clonotype was detected only a few times. What it binds is not known.

Source material: blood. The TCR comes from a man aged 18 to 35 in good health. The chain uses TRBV12-3 or TRBV12-4 and TRBJ2-5; TRBD2 aligns across 7 bases. The CDR3 here is CASSFTGGMKETQYF. For the CDR3, the DNA is TGTGCCAGCAGTTTTACGGGAGGAATGAAAGAGACCCAGTACTTC.